Detailed here is one T cell receptor beta chain. The antigen is unknown. V was pared by 7 bases and J by 11 bases, with 18 bases between. The CDR3 totals 13 residues. Looked up from germline, CDR1 is SNHLY and CDR2 is FYNNEI. This entry is derived from a study of cytomegalovirus exposure and HLA in healthy donors. The study's findings and limits: Later on, a genetic analysis was performed. It linked a missense variant in DCLRE1C with V- and J-gene trimming of TCR beta. Previous analysis showed most TCR beta V segments were productive about 90% or about 30% of the time.

With 60 Vbeta and 13 Jbeta primers, the PCR was carried out. Sequencing used immunoSEQ multiplex PCR; TCRdb keeps in-frame clones, though not all of them. Here the sample spans some 130,000 clones, around 77% being singletons. The sequence came from a male donor in good health and CMV-seropositive. The genes are TRBV2 and TRBJ1-5; D is ambiguous. The sequenced material came from PBMCs. CDR3 DNA sequence: TGTGCCAGCAAGACACAATCCCTTTCAGCCCAGCATTTT. Amino acids: CASKTQSLSAQHF.